Below are 18 T cell receptor beta chains sequenced from a single sample in a study of CD8+ T cells in alopecia areata. Sequencing templates came from extracted RNA that was reverse transcribed into cDNA. Clones were sequenced by immunoSEQ multiplex PCR, and TCRdb holds only the in-frame ones, with some missing. The sample records about 210,000 clones, around two fifths being singletons. Treatment: oral pan-JAK inhibitor, 5-10 mg twice daily. Sequenced material: CD4+ T cells sorted from blood, taken at approximately week 36, from a patient treated with tofacitinib. The source of these receptors is a human donor with alopecia areata.

The rearrangement links TRBV5-1 to TRBJ2-5; no clear D gene. V shed 4 bases and J shed 4 bases, with 17 bases lying between them. CDR3 length: 15 residues. The germline gives CDR1 SGHRS, CDR2 YFSETQ. CDR3 DNA: TGCGCCAGCAGCCCCGGGTTAGTTCTTTTAGAGACCCAGTACTTC. Residues: CASSPGLVLLETQYF.

Only a few counts were recorded for this clone. The genes are TRBV29-1 and TRBJ2-1; D gene unclear. Germline CDR1 reads SQVTM; CDR2 reads ANQGSEA. The CDR3 is 12 amino acids. The V end was cut by 4 bases, the J end by 6 bases, with 10 bases between. The CDR3 here is CSVGLQLNEQFF. CDR3 coding DNA: TGCAGCGTTGGTTTGCAGCTCAATGAGCAGTTCTTC.

The chain carries TRBV5-1 and TRBJ1-2; 9 bases map to TRBD1. After removal of 4 bases from V and 8 bases from J, the junction contained 9 bases not matched to a gene. Looked up from germline, CDR1 is SGHRS and CDR2 is YFSETQ. CDR3 length: 14 amino acids. Here the CDR3 reads CASSIGQGRRGYTF. The CDR3 DNA reads TGCGCCAGCAGCATTGGACAGGGGAGGAGAGGCTACACCTTC.

This chain connects TRBV25-1 to TRBJ2-1, with 10 bases aligning to TRBD2. The CDR3 runs 16 residues. CDR1 and CDR2 (germline): MGHDK, SYGVNS. V dropped 0 bases and J dropped 8; count of bases not matched to a gene: 7. This CDR3 reads CASSEYGASGSDEQFF. The CDR3 DNA is TGTGCCAGCAGTGAATATGGAGCTAGCGGGAGCGATGAGCAGTTCTTC.

This chain links TRBV5-1 with TRBJ2-1, with D perhaps matching TRBD2 (6 bases). The CDR3 extends over 14 amino acids. CDR1 SGHRS and CDR2 YFSETQ come from the germline V gene. The V end was cut by 4 bases, the J end by 7 bases, with 15 bases between. CDR3 loop: CASSVTGRGNEQFF. DNA of the CDR3: TGCGCCAGCAGCGTCACCGGACGGGGGAATGAGCAGTTCTTC.

This clone was counted between two and nine times. This chain uses TRBV6-4 with TRBJ2-5; a possible D gene is TRBD1 (5 bases). Germline CDR1 and CDR2: MRHNA and SNTAGT. The V end lost 10 bases, the J end lost 5 bases, and 14 bases lay between the germline ends. The CDR3 is 12 amino acids. The DNA for the CDR3 is TGTGCCAAACAGGATGGTAGGGAGACCCAGTACTTC. Translated: CAKQDGRETQYF.

This chain connects TRBV6-5 to TRBJ2-7; D ambiguous. V lost 6 bases to trimming and J lost 3 bases, with 18 bases between them. This CDR3 has 15 amino acids. CDR1 and CDR2 from the germline V gene are MNHEY and SVGAGI. The DNA for the CDR3 is TGTGCCAGCAGCCCCGCGGCACTATCTAGCTACGAGCAGTACTTC. This codes for CASSPAALSSYEQYF.

This rearrangement joins TRBV5-1 to TRBJ2-1, with a tentative D call TRBD2 (6 bases). This CDR3 contains 14 residues. V dropped 0 bases and J dropped 8 bases, with 12 bases sitting between them. CDR1 is SGHRS, CDR2 YFSETQ, per germline. CDR3 coding DNA: TGCGCCAGCAGCTTGGTGGGGGACTCATATGAGCAGTTCTTC. Translation gives CASSLVGDSYEQFF. The variable domain in full, with the rest retrieved from reference TRBV5-1 and TRBJ2-1, is KAGVTQTPRYLIKTRGQQVTLSCSPISGHRSVSWYQQTPGQGLQFLFEYFSETQRNKGNFPGRFSGRQFSNSRSEMNVSTLELGDSALYLCASSLVGDSYEQFFGPGTRLTVL.

The sample holds a few counts of this clone. The V and J genes are TRBV6-5 and TRBJ2-7; 8 bases map to TRBD2. Trimming removed 2 bases from V and 2 bases from J; junction bases left unmatched: 2. The CDR3 consists of 14 residues. Germline CDR1 and CDR2: MNHEY and SVGAGI. The CDR3 DNA reads TGTGCCAGCAGTTACGGGACTAGTCCCTACGAGCAGTACTTC. This encodes CASSYGTSPYEQYF.

This clone was detected a few times. The rearrangement links TRBV6-6 to TRBJ2-5; 9 nucleotides match TRBD1. The CDR3 sequence is 14 residues long. Germline assignment: CDR1 MNHNY and CDR2 SVGAGI (reference sequence). V lost 4 bases, J lost 5 bases, and 5 bases stayed unmatched. The CDR3: CASSFRGQGETQYF. The CDR3 bases are TGTGCCAGCAGTTTCAGAGGACAGGGGGAGACCCAGTACTTC.

A word on this clone: The junction departs from the called germline gene at one end, perhaps through a read error. The J gene is TRBJ2-7, the V gene TRBV7-2; D is possibly TRBD1 (5 bases). Germline CDR1 is SGHTA and CDR2 is FQGNSA. There are 13 residues in the CDR3. The CDR3 DNA follows: TGTGCCAGCAACTTACATAGACAGTACGAGCAGTACTTC. Translated: CASNLHRQYEQYF.

The chain employs TRBV9 and TRBJ2-1; 8 bases fit TRBD2. The CDR3 is made up of 16 amino acids. Germline lookup yields CDR1 SGDLS and CDR2 YYNGEE. V was clipped by 4 bases and J by 3 bases; unmatched bases: 9. The CDR3, as DNA: TGTGCCAGCAGCTTAATAGCGGGGACGGGCTACAATGAGCAGTTCTTC. Translating it yields CASSLIAGTGYNEQFF.

In regard to this clone: At the DNA level, this CDR3 is encoded by other sequences in the same sample as well. This sequence joins TRBV18 and TRBJ1-2; D is uncertain. This CDR3 has 12 amino acids. Trimming took 3 bases from V and 2 from J, leaving 4 bases between them. Germline assignment: CDR1 KGHSH and CDR2 LQKENI. DNA for the CDR3: TGTGCCAGCTCACCTCAGAACTATGGCTACACCTTC. It specifies CASSPQNYGYTF. Variable domain in full (rest from reference TRBV18 and TRBJ1-2): NAGVMQNPRHLVRRRGQEARLRCSPMKGHSHVYWYRQLPEEGLKFMVYLQKENIIDESGMPKERFSAEFPKEGPSILRIQQVVRGDSAAYFCASSPQNYGYTFGSGTRLTVV.

This clone has only a few counts. The same CDR3 can be traced to other DNA sequences in this sample. The chain combines TRBV27 with TRBJ2-6; D ambiguous. Germline V gene data show CDR1 as MNHEY and CDR2 as SMNVEV (reference sequence). The V gene lost 0 bases and the J gene lost 3 bases, with 3 bases spanning the gap. CDR3 size: 14 residues. This chain's CDR3 is CASSLSSGANVLTF. The CDR3 DNA follows: TGTGCCAGCAGTTTATCTAGTGGGGCCAACGTCCTGACTTTC.

The rearrangement links TRBV6-6 to TRBJ2-5, with D possibly being TRBD2 (6 bases). CDR1 and CDR2 from the germline V gene are MNHNY and SVGAGI (reference sequence). The CDR3 runs to 14 residues. Trimming removed 8 bases at V and 5 bases at J, with 18 bases between. The CDR3 loop reads CASQDPGDGETQYF. CDR3 sequence (DNA): TGTGCCAGCCAAGACCCGGGAGATGGGGAGACCCAGTACTTC.

In DNA, the CDR3 is TGTGCCAGCAGTTTTAGCGGGAGGGCCATAGATACGCAGTATTTT. Encoded protein: CASSFSGRAIDTQYF. V usage is TRBV27 and J usage is TRBJ2-3; TRBD2 aligns across 11 bases. The germline gives CDR1 MNHEY, CDR2 SMNVEV (reference sequence). This CDR3 is built from 15 residues. V dropped 3 bases and J dropped 5; count of bases not matched to a gene: 4.

CDR3 bases: TGTGCCAGCAGCTCCTCAGGGAGAACCTACAATGAGCAGTTCTTC. Its translation is CASSSSGRTYNEQFF. The chain combines TRBV7-2 with TRBJ2-1; possibly TRBD1 or TRBD2 for D (5 bases each). With 4 bases removed from V and 2 bases from J, the gap between germline ends came to 12 bases. Per the germline V gene, CDR1 is SGHTA and CDR2 is FQGNSA. The CDR3 has 15 residues. The full variable domain, rest sourced from reference TRBV7-2 and TRBJ2-1, is GAGVSQSPSNKVTEKGKDVELRCDPISGHTALYWYRQSLGQGLEFLIYFQGNSAPDKSGLPSDRFSAERTGGSVSTLTIQRTQQEDSAVYLCASSSSGRTYNEQFFGPGTRLTVL.

The V and J genes are TRBV9 and TRBJ1-1, with D possibly being TRBD1 (6 bases). The CDR3 covers 15 residues. Trimming removed 1 base from V and 2 bases from J, with 12 bases in between. Looked up from germline, CDR1 is SGDLS and CDR2 is YYNGEE. The chain's CDR3 is CASSVTARGNTEAFF. CDR3 nucleotides: TGTGCCAGCAGCGTAACCGCCAGGGGTAACACTGAAGCTTTCTTT.